Following are 24 T cell receptor beta chains from one sample sequenced in a study of tumor and adjacent non-tumor tissue in lung cancer. No cell sorting was done before RNA was extracted from the tissue. Three rounds of nested PCR, following a modified ARM-PCR protocol, produced the TCRbeta library. MiXCR was run by TCRdb on the multiplex PCR reads, yielding one entry per CDR3 protein. The table lists just over 200,000 distinct CDR3 sequences, about 71% of them singletons. The sequencing input was lung tumor tissue. The receptors come from a man aged 55-75 years with non-small cell lung cancer.

The chain carries TRBV9 and TRBJ2-1; TRBD2 agrees at 11 bases. Germline lookup yields CDR1 SGDLS and CDR2 YYNGEE. The J segment lost 5 bases and the V segment lost 3 bases, leaving 10 bases of the junction unmatched. The CDR3 contains 17 residues. The CDR3 reads CASSARAGTSGDNEQFF. CDR3 DNA: TGTGCCAGCAGCGCACGAGCGGGGACTAGCGGAGACAATGAGCAGTTCTTC.

Comments on this clonotype: At one end the junction does not follow the germline gene, possibly because of a read error. The V gene is TRBV20-1, the J gene TRBJ2-1; 14 bases line up with TRBD2. Germline CDR1 is DFQATT and CDR2 is SNEGSKA (reference sequence). This CDR3 comprises 16 residues. CDR3 in amino acids: CSATQTSGRARDEQFF. The CDR3 DNA reads TGCAGTGCTACCCAGACTAGCGGGAGGGCCAGAGATGAACAGTTCTTC.

Details on this clonotype: One end of the junction varies from germline; a read error may be responsible. The V and J genes are TRBV20-1 and TRBJ2-1; TRBD2 matches 11 bases. This CDR3 spans 13 amino acids. Germline CDR1 is DFQATT and CDR2 is SNEGSKA (reference sequence). As DNA, the CDR3 is TGCTGTGCCATTAGCGGGAGGGGAAGTGAGCACTTCTTC. Residues: CCAISGRGSEHFF.

Points on this clonotype: A junction end diverges from the germline sequence, so it may reflect a read error. The rearrangement uses TRBV12-5 and TRBJ1-1, with no clear D. This CDR3 spans 13 amino acids. Germline loops: CDR1 LGHNT, CDR2 FRNRAP. In DNA form, the CDR3 reads TGTCCTAGTGGTTTGGACCTGGGCACTGAAGCTTTCTTT. Residues: CPSGLDLGTEAFF. Full variable domain (remainder filled in from reference TRBV12-5 and TRBJ1-1): DARVTQTPRHKVTEMGQEVTMRCQPILGHNTVFWYRQTMMQGLELLAYFRNRAPLDDSGMPKDRFSAEMPDATLATLKIQPSEPRDSAVYFCPSGLDLGTEAFFGQGTRLTVV.

As concerns this clonotype: Lacking the conserved final phenylalanine or tryptophan, this CDR3 likely reflects a read error. The chain recombines TRBV20-1 with TRBJ1-5, with 7 bases matching TRBD1. The V and J ends lost 4 bases and 4 bases, in that order; junction bases with no gene match: 7. The germline CDR1 and CDR2 sequences are DFQATT and SNEGSKA (reference sequence). The CDR3 covers 14 residues. CDR3 sequence reads: CSATSTGHNQPQHL. The CDR3, as DNA: TGCAGTGCTACCTCGACAGGGCATAATCAGCCCCAGCATCTT.

Notes on this clonotype: This is likely a read error, given that the CDR3 carries no conserved phenylalanine or tryptophan at its end. This chain links TRBV20-1 with TRBJ2-7; 9 bases fit TRBD2. The length of the CDR3 is 12 residues. Germline loops: CDR1 DFQATT, CDR2 SNEGSKA (reference sequence). Trimming removed 6 bases from V and 5 bases from J; junction bases left unmatched: 5. Here the CDR3 reads CSALAGVHEQYI. DNA for the CDR3: TGCAGTGCCTTAGCGGGAGTCCACGAGCAGTACATC.

Comment on this clonotype: Possible read error: a much larger clone is one base away. The genes are TRBV4-1 and TRBJ2-7, with D tentatively TRBD2 (5 bases). The CDR3 has 16 residues. Looked up from germline, CDR1 is MGHRA and CDR2 is YSYEKL. V was trimmed by 3 bases and J by 1 base, leaving 16 bases between them. CDR3 region: CASSQLRENPSYEQYF. The CDR3 nucleotides read TGCGCCAGCAGCCAGCTAAGGGAGAATCCTTCCTACGAGCAGTACTTC.

Concerning this clonotype: The conserved closing phenylalanine or tryptophan is absent in this CDR3, likely reflecting a read error. The chain links TRBV12-3 or TRBV12-4 to TRBJ1-1, with a possible D match to TRBD1 (5 bases). The CDR3 has 14 amino acids. This CDR3 reads CTSSYPVGPTEAFL. CDR3 DNA: TGTACCAGCAGCTACCCCGTGGGGCCCACTGAAGCTTTCCTT.

This clonotype has only a few counts. In nucleotides, the CDR3 is TGTGCCAGCACTCTGGGACAGAACACAGATACGCAGTATTTT. It encodes CASTLGQNTDTQYF. The V call is TRBV4-2, the J call TRBJ2-3; 7 nucleotides match TRBD1. This CDR3 contains 14 residues. Germline CDR1 and CDR2: LGHNA and YNFKEQ. With 7 bases clipped from V and 2 bases from J, the junction kept 6 bases outside the gene matches.

About this clonotype itself: Given the absence of the conserved phenylalanine or tryptophan at the CDR3 end, a read error is likely. V is TRBV7-8 and J is TRBJ2-5; 10 bases are shared with TRBD2. Trimming at V came to 2 bases and at J to 7 bases, leaving 16 bases not matched to a gene. Germline CDR1 SGHVS, CDR2 FQNEAQ. The CDR3 runs 18 residues. The CDR3: CASSLRASGSFLKGTQYI. The CDR3 coding sequence is TGTGCCAGCAGCTTAAGGGCTAGCGGGAGTTTCTTGAAGGGGACCCAGTACATC.

As concerns this clonotype: A junction boundary mismatches the germline segment, possibly from a read error. V gene TRBV4-2 combines with J gene TRBJ1-5; D unclear. The germline gives CDR1 LGHNA, CDR2 YNFKEQ. There are 16 residues in the CDR3. This chain's CDR3 is CASGQTGWGEGHPQHF. DNA of the CDR3: TGTGCCAGCGGCCAAACCGGTTGGGGTGAGGGCCATCCCCAGCATTTT.

Points on this clonotype: At one boundary the junction diverges from the germline segment, which might be a read error. The V and J genes are TRBV11-2 and TRBJ2-5, with TRBD1 identical over 7 bases. This CDR3 contains 13 residues. The germline V gene has CDR1 SGHAT and CDR2 FQNNGV. This CDR3 reads CASSSTGEKTQYF. In DNA form, the CDR3 reads TGTGCCAGCAGCTCTACAGGGGAAAAAACCCAATACTTC. Variable domain in full (rest from reference TRBV11-2 and TRBJ2-5): EAGVAQSPRYKIIEKRQSVAFWCNPISGHATLYWYQQILGQGPKLLIQFQNNGVVDDSQLPKDRFSAERLKGVDSTLKIQPAKLEDSAVYLCASSSTGEKTQYFGPGTRLLVL.

This clonotype was counted a few times. The CDR3 protein is CSVRTGIGETQYF. DNA for the CDR3: TGCAGTGTGAGGACAGGGATCGGAGAGACCCAGTACTTC. The rearrangement uses TRBV20-1 and TRBJ2-5, with 8 bases aligning to TRBD1. The CDR3 runs 13 residues. From germline, CDR1 is DFQATT and CDR2 SNEGSKA (reference sequence). V was clipped by 7 bases and J by 4 bases; unmatched bases: 8.

As regards this clonotype: This may be a read error: a much more frequent sequence differs by one nucleotide. J is TRBJ1-2 and V is TRBV4-2; a weak D match, TRBD1 (5 bases). The CDR3 spans 15 residues. V was clipped by 0 bases and J by 4 bases, with 12 bases between them. Germline lookup yields CDR1 LGHNA and CDR2 YNFKEQ. The CDR3 DNA sequence: TGTGCCAGCAGCCAAGATAAGAGGGGCACCTATGGCTACACCTTC. Amino acid sequence: CASSQDKRGTYGYTF.

The table lists this clonotype with many counts. The V and J genes are TRBV20-1 and TRBJ2-3, with D perhaps assigned TRBD1 or TRBD2 (5 bases each). CDR3 length equals 13 residues. Trimming removed 7 bases at V and 4 bases at J, with 15 bases between. Germline V gives CDR1 DFQATT, CDR2 SNEGSKA (reference sequence). CDR3 protein: CSGREGTPDTQYF. Here the CDR3 DNA reads TGCAGTGGGCGCGAGGGGACCCCAGATACGCAGTATTTT.

This clonotype occurred a few times. The junction departs from the called germline gene at one end, perhaps through a read error. V and J are TRBV6-2 or TRBV6-3 and TRBJ2-1; 9 nucleotides match TRBD1. The CDR3 length is 14 residues. Germline V gene data show CDR1 as MNHEY and CDR2 as SVGEGT. The CDR3 sequence is CTSRIGQGNNEQFF. The CDR3 DNA follows: TGTACCAGCAGGATAGGACAGGGGAATAATGAGCAGTTCTTC.

Worth noting for this clonotype: A far larger clone differs by one base, so this is likely a read error. J is TRBJ1-1 and V is TRBV12-3 or TRBV12-4; D call uncertain. The CDR3 spans 13 residues. DNA for the CDR3: TGTGCCAGCAGTTTGACGGTGAACGCTGAAGCTTTCTTT. This gives the protein CASSLTVNAEAFF.

About this clonotype itself: At one end, the junction sequence differs from germline, possibly due to a read error. The genes are TRBV4-3 and TRBJ2-7; TRBD2 aligns across 12 bases. Germline V CDR1 and CDR2: LGHNA, YSLEER. This CDR3 has 16 amino acids. CDR3 region: CASSQLAGGYSYKQYF. For the CDR3, the DNA is TGCGCCAGCAGCCAACTAGCGGGAGGGTACTCCTACAAGCAGTACTTC.

In this sample, this clonotype turned up a few times. This may arise from a read error, as a much more abundant clone is one base away. The chain is built from TRBV24-1 and TRBJ2-6, with D unclear. This CDR3 is 16 amino acids long. Germline V gene sequence: CDR1 KGHDR, CDR2 SFDVKD. In DNA, the CDR3 is TGTGTCACCAGTGATTCTACACCCCCTGGGGCCAACGTCCTGACTTTC. Its protein is CVTSDSTPPGANVLTF.

This clonotype was found a few times. The chain joins TRBV20-1 to TRBJ2-5; TRBD2 agrees at 7 bases. This CDR3 is 15 amino acids long. The V gene's germline CDR1 is DFQATT and CDR2 SNEGSKA (reference sequence). The junction had 11 bases not matched to a gene; V was cut back by 5 bases and J by 2 bases. The CDR3 nucleotides are TGCAGTGCTCGTGGACTAGTAGAACCTCAAGAGACCCAGTACTTC. Residues: CSARGLVEPQETQYF.

The chain employs TRBV11-3 and TRBJ2-1; 7 bases fit TRBD2. The junction had 11 bases not matched to a gene; V was cut back by 1 base and J by 11 bases. This CDR3 comprises 15 residues. The germline gives CDR1 SGHNT, CDR2 YENEEA. This CDR3 is CASSLGASGGGKQFF. CDR3 in DNA: TGTGCCAGCAGCTTAGGAGCTAGCGGAGGAGGCAAGCAGTTCTTC.

CDR3 nucleotide sequence: TGCGCCAGCAGCCAGGGTATCGGACTAGCGGGGTCGATCACCTACGAGCAGTACTTC. Its translation is CASSQGIGLAGSITYEQYF. The chain employs TRBV4-3 and TRBJ2-7, with 12 bases identical to TRBD2. Per germline, CDR1 LGHNA and CDR2 YSLEER. Germline trimming cut 3 bases from V and 2 bases from J; bases unmatched to any gene: 14. This CDR3 comprises 19 residues.

This clonotype occurred once. The chain joins TRBV28 to TRBJ2-6, with D hard to call. In germline, CDR1 is MDHEN, CDR2 SYDVKM. The CDR3 has 19 residues. V lost 5 bases and J lost 8, with 28 bases in between. The CDR3 loop is CASSTPEILRGSGTNVLTF. In DNA form, the CDR3 reads TGTGCCAGCAGTACCCCGGAGATACTCCGCGGTTCTGGAACCAACGTCCTGACTTTC.

In this sample, this clonotype turned up many times. This chain connects TRBV6-1 to TRBJ1-5, with a tentative D call TRBD1 (6 bases). The V end was cut by 5 bases, the J end by 1 base, with 12 bases between. The germline V gene encodes CDR1 MNHNS and CDR2 SASEGT. The CDR3 spans 15 residues. CDR3 in DNA: TGTGCCAGCAGTTCGTTGGACAGAAGCAATCAGCCCCAGCATTTT. This sequence encodes CASSSLDRSNQPQHF.